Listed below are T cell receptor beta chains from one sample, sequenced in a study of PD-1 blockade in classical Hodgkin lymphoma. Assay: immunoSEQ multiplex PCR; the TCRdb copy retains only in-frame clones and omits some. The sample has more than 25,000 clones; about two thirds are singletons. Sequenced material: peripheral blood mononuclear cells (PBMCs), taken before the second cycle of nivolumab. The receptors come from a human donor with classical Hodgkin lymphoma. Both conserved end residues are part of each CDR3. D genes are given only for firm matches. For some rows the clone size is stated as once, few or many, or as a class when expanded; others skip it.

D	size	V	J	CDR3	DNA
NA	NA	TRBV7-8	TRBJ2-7	CASSPDSWGEQYF	TGTGCCAGCAGCCCCGACAGTTGGGGGGAGCAGTACTTC
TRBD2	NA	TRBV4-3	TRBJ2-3	CASSQGLLAPKRTDTQYF	TGCGCCAGCAGCCAAGGGTTACTAGCGCCGAAAAGGACGGATACGCAGTATTTT
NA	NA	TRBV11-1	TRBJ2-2	CASSFRDGGTELFF	TGTGCCAGCAGCTTCCGTGACGGGGGCACGGAGCTGTTTTTT
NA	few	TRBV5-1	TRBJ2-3	CASTVGGTDTQYF	TGCGCCAGCACCGTAGGGGGCACAGATACGCAGTATTTT
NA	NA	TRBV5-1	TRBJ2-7	CASSRDTNGDYEQYF	TGCGCCAGCAGCCGGGACACAAACGGGGACTACGAGCAGTACTTC
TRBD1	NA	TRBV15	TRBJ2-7	CATTTGTGPGYEQYF	TGTGCCACCACAACCGGGACAGGCCCCGGCTACGAGCAGTACTTC
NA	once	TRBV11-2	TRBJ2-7	CASRGHNRDEQYF	TGTGCCAGCAGAGGACATAACAGGGACGAGCAGTACTTC
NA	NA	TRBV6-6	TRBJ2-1	CASSYGPPPNEQFF	TGTGCCAGCAGTTACGGCCCCCCTCCAAATGAGCAGTTCTTC
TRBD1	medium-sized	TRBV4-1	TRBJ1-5	CASSQALGTANQPQHF	TGCGCCAGCAGCCAAGCCCTGGGGACAGCAAATCAGCCCCAGCATTTT
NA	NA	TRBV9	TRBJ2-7	CASSAREGPSYEQYF	TGTGCCAGCAGCGCCCGCGAGGGGCCCTCCTACGAGCAGTACTTC
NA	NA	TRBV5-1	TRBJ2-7	CASSDSYEQYF	TGCGCCAGCAGCGATTCCTACGAGCAGTACTTC
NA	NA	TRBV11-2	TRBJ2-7	CASSSTPHEQYF	TGTGCCAGCAGCTCGACCCCCCACGAGCAGTACTTC
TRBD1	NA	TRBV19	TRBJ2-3	CASSRSSTGVMTDTQYF	TGTGCCAGTAGTCGATCCTCGACAGGGGTTATGACAGATACGCAGTATTTT
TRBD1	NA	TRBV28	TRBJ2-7	CASSLTGTGTYEQYF	TGTGCCAGCAGCCTAACCGGGACAGGGACCTACGAGCAGTACTTC
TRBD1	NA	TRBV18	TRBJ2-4	CASSTTGPVGVAKNIQYF	TGTGCCAGCTCAACGACAGGGCCCGTGGGGGTCGCCAAAAACATTCAGTACTTC
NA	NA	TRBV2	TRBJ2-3	CASSVGGIDTQYF	TGTGCCAGCAGTGTAGGTGGGATTGATACGCAGTATTTT
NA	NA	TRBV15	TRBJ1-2	CATSRDGTANYGYTF	TGTGCCACCAGCAGAGATGGGACGGCTAACTATGGCTACACCTTC
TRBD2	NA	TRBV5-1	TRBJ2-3	CASSLGTSGGALRAQYF	TGCGCCAGCAGCTTGGGGACTAGCGGGGGGGCATTGCGTGCGCAGTATTTT
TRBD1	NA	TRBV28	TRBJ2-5	CASRPMDRSKTQYF	TGTGCCAGCAGGCCTATGGACAGGTCTAAGACCCAGTACTTC
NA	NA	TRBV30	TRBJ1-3	CAWRDGNSGNTIYF	TGTGCCTGGAGGGACGGAAACTCTGGAAACACCATATATTTT
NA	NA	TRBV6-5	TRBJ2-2	CASSSDGIGELFF	TGTGCCAGCAGTTCGGACGGCATCGGGGAGCTGTTTTTT
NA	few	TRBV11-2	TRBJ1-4	CASSWTGEEKLFF	TGTGCCAGCAGCTGGACCGGGGAGGAAAAACTGTTTTTT
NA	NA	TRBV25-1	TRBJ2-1	CASSEFEKVAGNEQFF	TGTGCCAGCAGTGAATTTGAAAAGGTGGCGGGCAATGAGCAGTTCTTC
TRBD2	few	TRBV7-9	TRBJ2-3	CASSLSLAGGPSDTQYF	TGTGCCAGCAGCTTATCACTAGCGGGGGGGCCTTCAGATACGCAGTATTTT
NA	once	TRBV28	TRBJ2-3	CASARSTDTQYF	TGTGCCAGCGCCCGAAGCACAGATACGCAGTATTTT
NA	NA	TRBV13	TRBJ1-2	CASSLGRGASYGYTF	TGTGCCAGCAGCTTAGGCCGTGGGGCATCCTATGGCTACACCTTC
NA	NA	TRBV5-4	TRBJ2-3	CASSTDYPDTQYF	TGTGCCAGCAGCACGGACTATCCAGATACGCAGTATTTT
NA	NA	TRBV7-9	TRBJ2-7	CASKQDSTYEQYF	TGTGCCAGCAAACAAGACAGCACCTACGAGCAGTACTTC
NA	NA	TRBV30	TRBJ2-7	CAWSVLQSEQYF	TGTGCCTGGAGTGTACTCCAGAGCGAGCAGTACTTC
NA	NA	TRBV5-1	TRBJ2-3	CASSSTQGASMDTQYF	TGCGCCAGCAGCTCCACGCAAGGGGCTAGTATGGATACGCAGTATTTT
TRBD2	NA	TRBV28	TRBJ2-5	CASSFSSGGQETQYF	TGTGCCAGCAGTTTCTCTAGCGGGGGCCAAGAGACCCAGTACTTC
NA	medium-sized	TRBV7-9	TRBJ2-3	CASSFSGTDTQYF	TGTGCCAGCAGCTTTTCAGGCACAGATACGCAGTATTTT
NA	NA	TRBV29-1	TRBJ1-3	CSVRTAPGNTIYF	TGCAGCGTGAGGACAGCCCCGGGGAACACCATATATTTT
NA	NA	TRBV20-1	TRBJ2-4	CSATNKNIQYF	TGCAGTGCTACCAACAAAAACATTCAGTACTTC
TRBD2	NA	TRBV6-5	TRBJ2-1	CASSYSTGGGNEQFF	TGTGCCAGCAGTTACTCGACGGGGGGGGGCAATGAGCAGTTCTTC
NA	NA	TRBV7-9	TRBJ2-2	CASLSREWRTGELFF	TGTGCCAGCCTATCGAGGGAGTGGAGAACCGGGGAGCTGTTTTTT
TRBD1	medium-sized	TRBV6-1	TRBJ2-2	CASLGQVHTGELFF	TGTGCCAGCCTGGGACAGGTCCACACCGGGGAGCTGTTTTTT
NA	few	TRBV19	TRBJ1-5	CASSVRRDSLLWPQHF	TGTGCCAGTAGTGTACGCCGGGACTCATTATTGTGGCCCCAGCATTTT
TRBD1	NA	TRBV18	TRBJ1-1	CASSPGTENTEAFF	TGTGCCAGCTCCCCTGGGACAGAGAACACTGAAGCTTTCTTT
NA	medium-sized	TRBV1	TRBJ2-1	CTSSRGFNEQFF	TGCACCAGCAGCCGTGGCTTCAATGAGCAGTTCTTC
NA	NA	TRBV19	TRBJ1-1	CASSIDGNLNTEAFF	TGTGCCAGTAGTATCGACGGGAACTTAAACACTGAAGCTTTCTTT
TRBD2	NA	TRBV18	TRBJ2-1	CASSPPVTSGRNEQFF	TGTGCCAGCTCACCACCGGTCACTAGCGGAAGGAATGAGCAGTTCTTC